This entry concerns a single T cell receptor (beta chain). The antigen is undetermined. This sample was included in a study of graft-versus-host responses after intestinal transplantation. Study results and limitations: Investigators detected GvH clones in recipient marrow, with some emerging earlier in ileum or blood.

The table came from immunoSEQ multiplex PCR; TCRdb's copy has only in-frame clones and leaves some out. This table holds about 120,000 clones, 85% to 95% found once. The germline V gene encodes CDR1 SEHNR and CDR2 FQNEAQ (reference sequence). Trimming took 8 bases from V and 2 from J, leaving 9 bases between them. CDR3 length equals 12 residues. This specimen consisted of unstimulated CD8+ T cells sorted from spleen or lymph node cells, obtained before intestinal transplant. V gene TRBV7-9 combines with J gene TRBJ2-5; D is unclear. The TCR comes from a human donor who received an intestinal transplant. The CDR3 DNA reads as TGTGCCAGCGGTGGATTACAAGAGACCCAGTACTTC. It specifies CASGGLQETQYF.